This T cell receptor (beta chain) was retrieved from a study of T cell repertoires in cytomegalovirus infection. Via MiXCR, TCRdb re-called the reads, giving one row per CDR3 protein. The table records about 920,000 distinct CDR3 sequences, 31% of them present only once. Germline CDR1 MNHEY, CDR2 SVGAGI. Trimming cost V 2 bases and J 4 bases, with 12 bases left between them. The CDR3 has 15 amino acids. On this clonotype itself: Its antigen is unidentified.

This clonotype was sampled from a human donor in good health (CMV status not recorded). Some clones in this sample may be carry-over from other donors' samples. Sample: cultured CD8+ T cells from PBMCs, taken from culture after CMV antigen stimulation. This chain links TRBV6-5 with TRBJ2-1; D may be TRBD1 (5 bases). In DNA, the CDR3 is TGTGCCAGCAGTTACCCAACAGGTGGATACAATGAGCAGTTCTTC. It codes for CASSYPTGGYNEQFF.